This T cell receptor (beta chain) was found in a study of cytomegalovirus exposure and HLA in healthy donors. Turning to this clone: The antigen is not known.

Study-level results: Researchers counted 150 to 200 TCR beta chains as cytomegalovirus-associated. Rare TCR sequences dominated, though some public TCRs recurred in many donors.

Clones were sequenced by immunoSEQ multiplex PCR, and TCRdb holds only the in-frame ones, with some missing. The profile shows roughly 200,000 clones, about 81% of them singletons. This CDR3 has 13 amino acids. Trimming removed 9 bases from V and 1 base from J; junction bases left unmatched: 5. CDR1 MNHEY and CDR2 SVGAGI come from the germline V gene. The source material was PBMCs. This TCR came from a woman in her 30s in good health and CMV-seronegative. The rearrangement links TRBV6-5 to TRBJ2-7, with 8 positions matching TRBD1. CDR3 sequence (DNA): TGTGCCAGTGGACAGGGAGTTTCCTACGAGCAGTACTTC. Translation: CASGQGVSYEQYF.